This T cell receptor beta chain is from a study of cytomegalovirus exposure and HLA in healthy donors (dated by TCRdb to 2015 to 2018). The study in broad terms: An earlier analysis of 587 of the donors reported around 280 Gb of sequence data and around 100 million unique TCR beta sequences obtained from about 200 million T cells. The study aimed to test whether cataloging public T cell receptors could reveal signatures of past pathogen exposure. In the later analysis, no new phenotypic data were used to find candidate immune exposures; instead, reliance was placed on TCR beta sequences and their occurrence across donors. Donor age, sex, ethnicity and CMV serostatus were compiled together with the repertoire data. Among some 410 genotyped donors of the cohort, an average of around 250,000 unique TCR beta nucleotide sequences was sequenced per donor, of which 15% to 20% were non-productive. A later analysis re-analyzed previously published TCR beta repertoires from 500 to 700 donors and added high-resolution HLA genotyping to study TCR occurrence patterns. To decide whether each TCR beta V gene segment behaved as functional or pseudogenic, an earlier analysis of fewer than 750 of the donors relied on high-throughput TCR beta sequencing. A later genetic analysis took genome-wide SNP genotypes for about 55% of the roughly 670 donors and used that subset as a discovery cohort. Using immunosequencing, the study profiled T cell repertoires from 500 to 800 subjects and related those repertoires to cytomegalovirus serostatus. Of the 300 to 500 genotyped donors, approximately 80% were placed in the genetic ancestry cluster associated with self-reported Caucasian donors. To predict cytomegalovirus infection status, the study combined high-throughput TCR immunosequencing, statistical association of individual TCRs with disease status, and machine learning. Typing coverage varied by locus: about 629-640 donors for A, B, C, DRB1 and DQB1; around 560 for DQA1; nearly 610 for DPA1; approximately 450 for DPB1. HLA typing covered class I and class II loci at four-digit resolution. Roughly five DR-DQ haplotypes were treated as single units for association and clustering because of strong linkage in the cohort. Besides the first cohort of around 700 subjects, a separate validation cohort made up of 95 to 150 different subjects was used. An early release that covered 500 to 800 HLA-typed donors contained around 300 gigabases of sequencing data and tens of millions of unique TCR sequences. All discovery cohort repertoires had been generated using a single sequencing platform.

The cohort was made up of 500 to 850 healthy bone marrow donors. Cohort members were all nominally healthy when sampled, although unrecorded immune exposures were likely present. The donor tested CMV seropositive, placing the donor among the 310 or so seropositive members of the cohort. Every donor gave a peripheral blood sample, and the peripheral blood mononuclear cells from that sample were used for TCR beta sequencing. The Qiagen DNeasy Blood Extraction Kit was used to extract genomic DNA from the blood cell samples. V and J are trimmed by 1 base and 4 bases, and the gene matches miss 6 bases of the junction. The CDR3, cysteine through phenylalanine, is 15 amino acids long. CDR3 DNA only is kept here, 45 bases in frame from base 1. The germline V gene supplies CDR1 MNHNS and CDR2 SASEGT. Results the study describes overall, beyond this receptor: Across donors, most TCR sequences were observed very rarely, whereas some public TCRs were present in many individuals. The authors suggested that the approach could potentially be extended to other disease states and immunological phenotypes. A further reported finding was that TCR beta sequences accurately predicted the HLA-A and HLA-B alleles for most subjects in the first cohort. An earlier analysis of several hundred of the donors showed that most TCR beta V segments appeared in productive rearrangements either about 87% or about 30% of the time, which broadly matched IMGT annotations. CMV serostatus was the only immune exposure information available for the cohort. The 87-base-pair reads could not distinguish some IMGT-functional V segments, including TRBV6-2 and TRBV6-3, so those segments were excluded. In a later analysis, 15,000 to 20,000 TCR beta sequences were associated with specific HLA alleles at a false discovery rate of 0.05. The sequencing pipeline was judged likely to have produced a cluster of highly shared sequence variants as a technical artifact. When HLA alleles, especially DR and DQ, strongly co-occurred, TCR associations were difficult to assign to individual alleles. According to a later analysis, parvovirus B19, influenza, CMV and Epstein-Barr virus appeared linked to several top co-occurrence clusters. Roughly 17 rarely observed V segments, including chromosome 9 orphons, were excluded from the earlier analysis of 550 to 700 of the donors because counts were too low. The study gave a list of under 200 TCR beta chains associated with cytomegalovirus. According to a later analysis, most CMV-associated TCR beta chains appeared to be HLA-restricted, and the HLA associations seemed to be driven largely by CMV exposure. A few of the identified cytomegalovirus-associated TCR beta chains were confirmed in vitro to be specific for cytomegalovirus antigens. In a later analysis, HLA-associated TCR beta chains were found to be more clonally expanded and to have lower generation probabilities than equally common non-associated chains. The classifier was reported to diagnose cytomegalovirus status with high specificity and sensitivity in both the original and validation cohorts. V-gene and J-gene trimming of TCR beta chains was associated with a missense DCLRE1C variant in a later genetic analysis, and the association was replicated in an independent cohort. A later genetic analysis reported fewer N-insertions in productive TCRs among donors in an Asian-associated ancestry cluster than the roughly 700-donor mean. Because HLA typing was unavailable for some donors at each locus, only the typed subset was used in association tests. The cohort was sequenced for TCR beta chains only, and without alpha or paired-chain data the features that could be detected were limited. In a later analysis, the rate of TCR association differed among HLA loci, with DRB1 alleles having the most associated TCRs and HLA-C alleles having the fewest. Linkage disequilibrium might explain the correlated functional status among segregating V segments, but an unknown experimental factor could not be ruled out. Sequencing depth was assumed to be roughly uniform across donors in the presence/absence analyses, though that assumption may not hold.

This clone has ten or more counts. Its antigen is not yet known. Base qualities are missing; no much larger clone stands one base away. Libraries came from the immunoSEQ multiplex PCR assay. The multiplex PCR relied on a mix of 60 forward primers for TCR Vbeta segments and 13 reverse primers for TCR Jbeta segments. A multiplex PCR assay on genomic DNA amplified the CDR3 region of rearranged TCR beta genes. The Illumina HiSeq System was used to sequence the amplified TCR beta libraries as 87-base-pair reads. On the authors' methods: A later analysis tallied around 87 million unique TCR beta chains across the 700 or so repertoires, and about 10 million of those chains were shared by two or more donors. Raw reads were error-corrected and collapsed into unique sequences with a nearest-neighbor algorithm that merged closely related sequences to remove PCR and sequencing errors. V, D and J gene segments were assigned by aligning CDR3 sequences to IMGT reference sequences. For a sequence to be retained, a match of at least six nucleotides was required to both a V gene segment and a J gene segment. Rearrangements were called productive when the CDR3 lacked stop codons and stayed in frame with V and J; all others were non-productive. Following IMGT convention, CDR3 was defined as the stretch from the second conserved V-encoded cysteine to the conserved J-encoded phenylalanine. Sequences without an unambiguous match to a single V gene segment were excluded from the earlier analysis of about 630 of the donors. An earlier analysis of a few hundred of the donors classified V segments as functional when productive rearrangements were above 56.7% and as segregating when the standard deviation between donors was above 5%. A statistical classification framework was built for diagnosing cytomegalovirus status from the catalog of TCR beta chain sequences. In a later analysis, TCR nucleotide sequences were compared against IMGT/GENE-DB human TR gene sequences so that V and J genes could be assigned. A later analysis assigned CDR3 sequences and most-parsimonious VDJ recombination scenarios with the TCRdist pipeline. In a later analysis, every TCR beta chain was defined by the combination of its CDR3 amino acid sequence and its V-gene family, and reads without a unique V-gene family were dropped. As a way to deal with suspected cross-contamination and a sequencing artifact, a later analysis dropped over 550 nucleotide sequences that were highly shared and had low generation probability. For each public chain, a later analysis derived a clonal expansion index from normalized ranks of inferred template counts within each repertoire. In a later analysis, generation probabilities were computed using a VDJ recombination model fitted to out-of-frame rearrangements, and the results were checked against IGoR. A later analysis scored TCR-TCR, TCR-HLA and TCR-CMV co-occurrence with hypergeometric tests, applying a repertoire-size bias correction to TCR pairs. In a later analysis, false discovery rates were estimated by permuting HLA or CMV assignments 20 times. In a later analysis, co-occurring TCRs were grouped using DBSCAN, and TCRdist sequence similarity was added for clustering within HLA-allele-positive subsets. Repertoires with fewer than 30,000 or more than 120,000 public chains were left out of co-occurrence clustering, as were a few repertoires with anomalous nucleotide sharing. Drawn from immuneACCESS, this table holds only the in-frame rearrangements with V and J called that TCRdb kept. Clones are partly lost; checked studies trace under half to an unresolved V gene and leave the rest unexplained. V and J calls and clone size are given by that table; D and trimming were obtained from the DNA. In this sample the table shows nearly 110,000 clones, over 80% of which occur a single time. Approximately 2.4% of the sample is taken by the ten largest.

The clonotype originates from a man aged 25 to 45 in good health and CMV-seropositive. Recombination connected TRBV6-1 to TRBJ2-7, and 8 junction bases match TRBD1. Sequencing was performed on PBMCs. The nucleotide sequence reads as follows: TGTGCCAGCAGTGAAGAGGAGACAGGGGCTTACGAGCAGTACTTC. It encodes CASSEEETGAYEQYF.